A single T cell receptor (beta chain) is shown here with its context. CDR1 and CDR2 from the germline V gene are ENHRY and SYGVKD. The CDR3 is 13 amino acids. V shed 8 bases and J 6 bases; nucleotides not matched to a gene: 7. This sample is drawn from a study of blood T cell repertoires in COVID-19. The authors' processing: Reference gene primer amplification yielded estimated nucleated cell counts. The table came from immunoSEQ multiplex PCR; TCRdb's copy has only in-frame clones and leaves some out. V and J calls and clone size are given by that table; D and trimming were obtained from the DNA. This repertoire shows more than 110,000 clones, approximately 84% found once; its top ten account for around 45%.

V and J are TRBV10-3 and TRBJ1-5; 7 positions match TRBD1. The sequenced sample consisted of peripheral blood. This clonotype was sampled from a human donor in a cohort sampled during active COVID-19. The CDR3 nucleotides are TGTGCCATCGGAGACAGGGCTGGTCAGCCCCAGCATTTT. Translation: CAIGDRAGQPQHF.